What follows are 9 T cell receptor beta chains derived from one specimen sequenced in a study of T cell responses to AZD1222 COVID-19 vaccine. Assay used: immunoSEQ multiplex PCR; TCRdb lists only in-frame clones, some missing. This sample has 140,000 or so clones, with around 92% found just once. The sequencing used peripheral blood, collected after recovery from COVID-19. The source of these receptors is an adult who had recovered from COVID-19.

Notes on this clone: A junction end diverges from the germline sequence, so it may reflect a read error. The V call is TRBV7-7, the J call TRBJ2-1; 10 bases are shared with TRBD2. The CDR3 length is 14 residues. CDR1 and CDR2 (germline): SSHAT, FNYEAQ (reference sequence). The CDR3 sequence: CASSLAGGGNEQFF. Here the CDR3 DNA reads TGTGCTAGCAGCTTAGCGGGGGGAGGGAATGAGCAGTTCTTC.

The V call is TRBV7-2, the J call TRBJ1-2; no reliable D call. The germline V and J ends were trimmed by 2 bases and 13 bases, with 14 bases remaining between them. The germline CDR1 and CDR2 sequences are SGHTA and FQGNSA. The length of the CDR3 is 12 residues. CDR3 amino acids: CASSLLASPRTF. The CDR3, as DNA: TGTGCCAGCAGCTTATTGGCTTCCCCCCGCACCTTC.

The chain carries TRBV6-2 or TRBV6-3 and TRBJ2-1, with D perhaps matching TRBD1 (6 bases). V lost 4 bases to trimming and J lost 1 base, with 11 bases between them. Germline lookup yields CDR1 MNHEY and CDR2 SVGEGT. This CDR3 region has 15 residues. CDR3 coding DNA: TGTGCCAGCAGTTCGACAGGTCTATCCTACAATGAGCAGTTCTTC. Encoded protein: CASSSTGLSYNEQFF.

The rearrangement uses TRBV5-1 and TRBJ2-1; no clear D. This CDR3 has 15 amino acids. V shed 1 base and J shed 0 bases, with 8 bases lying between them. Germline CDR1 reads SGHRS; CDR2 reads YFSETQ. CDR3 sequence reads: CASSLLKSSYNEQFF. The CDR3 bases are TGCGCCAGCAGCTTGCTGAAGAGCTCCTACAATGAGCAGTTCTTC. Full variable domain (missing parts from reference TRBV5-1 and TRBJ2-1): KAGVTQTPRYLIKTRGQQVTLSCSPISGHRSVSWYQQTPGQGLQFLFEYFSETQRNKGNFPGRFSGRQFSNSRSEMNVSTLELGDSALYLCASSLLKSSYNEQFFGPGTRLTVL.

V usage is TRBV5-1 and J usage is TRBJ2-1; 7 bases map to TRBD2. The V gene end was trimmed by 2 bases and the J gene end by 7 bases; junction bases not matched to a gene: 3. The CDR3 runs to 13 residues. Germline V CDR1 and CDR2: SGHRS, YFSETQ. In nucleotides, the CDR3 is TGCGCCAGCAGCTTTAGGGGAGGGAATGAGCAGTTCTTC. Its protein product is CASSFRGGNEQFF.

The chain joins TRBV5-1 to TRBJ2-1, with D perhaps TRBD1 (5 bases). The length of the CDR3 is 14 residues. V was clipped by 0 bases and J by 3 bases, with 7 bases between them. CDR1 SGHRS and CDR2 YFSETQ come from the germline V gene. Here the CDR3 DNA reads TGCGCCAGCAGCTTGGGACAGAACTACAATGAGCAGTTCTTC. Residues: CASSLGQNYNEQFF.

The sample holds one count of this clone. The chain joins TRBV10-3 to TRBJ2-7, with 15 bases matching TRBD2. The V gene end was trimmed by 4 bases and the J gene end by 0 bases; junction bases not matched to a gene: 1. Germline values: CDR1 ENHRY, CDR2 SYGVKD. The CDR3 spans 16 residues. The CDR3 DNA reads TGTGCCATCAGTGGGACTAGCGGGAGGGACTCCTACGAGCAGTACTTC. It specifies CAISGTSGRDSYEQYF.

V is TRBV19 and J is TRBJ2-5; TRBD2 agrees at 11 bases. The CDR3 contains 16 residues. Per germline, CDR1 LNHDA and CDR2 SQIVND (reference sequence). V shed 5 bases and J 0 bases; nucleotides not matched to a gene: 5. The CDR3 region is CASSSVAGGYQETQYF. CDR3 coding DNA: TGTGCCAGTAGTTCCGTAGCGGGAGGGTACCAAGAGACCCAGTACTTC.

The count of this clone is one. The chain combines TRBV27 with TRBJ2-7, with TRBD1 matching 9 bases. Germline V gene sequence: CDR1 MNHEY, CDR2 SMNVEV (reference sequence). The CDR3 runs 15 residues. The ends lost 5 bases at V and 0 bases at J; junction bases unmatched: 5. Written as DNA, the CDR3 is TGTGCCAGCAGTATAGGGACAGGGATCTCCTACGAGCAGTACTTC. Translation: CASSIGTGISYEQYF.